A single T cell receptor (beta chain) is shown here with its context. This clone qualifies as medium-sized (0.01 to 0.1%). The antigen it binds to is not known. No qualities accompany the bases; no much larger clone lies one base away. The sample comes from a study of persistence of HIV-infected CD4 T cells (dated by TCRdb to the early 2020s). About the investigation overall: The study isolated CMV- and HIV-1 Gag-responding CD4+ T cells from ART-treated individuals to examine antigen-driven clonal expansion of HIV-1-infected cells. Peripheral blood samples of up to about 200 mL were obtained at multiple time points, with the exception of a couple of participants, for whom leukapheresis was performed at a single time point. The median time the participants had spent on suppressive ART was 8 years. Proviral sequencing was used to assess clonality among infected cells, whereas TCRbeta sequencing gauged the clonality of all cells within each sorted population. In the cross-participant TCR cluster analysis, fewer than 10 participants were included for CMV and about 7 participants were included for Gag.

The immunoSEQ hsTCRB assay version 4 in survey mode was used to sequence TCRbeta repertoires from genomic DNA. Genomic DNA was diluted to about 9 ng/uL, and up to 1 ug per sample was used for TCRbeta sequencing. In the paper's pipeline: Analysis of the TCRbeta data was done in ImmunoSeq Analyzer 3.0, and diversity was computed on productive nucleotide rearrangements. Using the Immunarch R package, the improved Chao index served to estimate lower-bound TCR diversity and the Gini coefficient served to estimate clonality. Different nucleotide rearrangements encoding the same CDR3beta amino acid sequence were treated as distinct clonotypes. Differential abundance analysis identified TCRbeta sequences significantly enriched in antigen-responding cells relative to anti-CD3/anti-CD28-activated cells. Using predicted peptide-MHC specificity as the basis, GLIPH2 grouped TCRs into clusters, both for each participant individually and for the merged data sets that combined participants. TCRdb limited this immuneACCESS table to in-frame rearrangements with V and J called. A share of clones is missing; checked studies link under half to unresolved V genes, and the rest is unexplained. The DNA was the basis for D and trimming; V, J and clone size are from that table. In all, the sample holds 46,000 or so clones, and about 80% of those were seen once. In total, the top ten clones hold 3% of the sample.

V trim: 2 bases; J trim: 8 bases; unmatched bases: 4. The cysteine opens and the phenylalanine closes a CDR3 of 15 amino acids. CDR3 DNA only is kept here, 45 bases in frame from base 1. CDR1 SNHLY and CDR2 FYNNEI are derived from the germline V gene. What the study reported, not specific to this receptor: Degenerate expanded CDR3beta sequences were enriched in antigen-responding cells, suggesting convergent selection of CD4+ responses to CMV and Gag. Only a small number of individuals took part in the study, and the range of antigens tested was limited. TCRbeta richness in CMV- and Gag-responding cells was significantly lower than in anti-CD3/anti-CD28-responding cells; CMV-responding cells had higher oligoclonality than CD3/CD28-stimulated and Gag-responding cells. TCR oligoclonality correlated with proviral oligoclonality within the same sorted populations. Bulk TCR analyses could not be limited to the rare CMV-responding cells that actually contained HIV-1 proviruses.

The sample's treatment or condition label, decoded: suppressive antiretroviral therapy. Cells were stimulated with lysates of CMV-infected fibroblasts at 7.5 to 10 ug/mL. Memory CD4+ T cells that did not respond, being CD40L-negative, CD69-negative and CD45RO-high, were sorted as memory populations depleted of antigen-responding cells. Participants were HIV-1-infected adults who started suppressive ART during chronic infection. Participants had undetectable plasma HIV-1 RNA below 50 copies/mL for at least 4 years. To be included, participants needed a CD4+ T cell count above 400 cells/uL and a positive CMV serology. Before stimulation, PBMCs were isolated using density centrifugation and depleted of CD8+ T cells. CD8-depleted PBMCs were stimulated for 15 to 20 hours with anti-CD28/CD49d costimulation, CD40-blocking antibody and enfuvirtide to prevent new infections. Cells were sorted on a Beckman Coulter MoFlo Legacy or XDP sorter, with propidium iodide excluding dead cells. The QIAamp DNA Mini Kit was used for genomic DNA extraction from samples above one million cells, and the Quick-DNA Microprep Kit was used otherwise.

The chain is assembled from TRBV2 and TRBJ2-1, with 12 middle bases fitting TRBD2. Sequenced here: CD4+ T cells sorted from PBMCs after roughly 20-hour stimulation, sampled from a patient who received antiretroviral therapy. The cell subset or site label corresponds to: CD40L-CD69- CD45RO-high memory CD4 T cells not responding to CMV lysate. The TCR sequence derives from an adult man with HIV who was CMV-seropositive. The bases read TGTGCCAGCAGTGAAAGGTCTAGCGGGAGGGATGAGCAGTTCTTC. Its protein reads: CASSERSSGRDEQFF.